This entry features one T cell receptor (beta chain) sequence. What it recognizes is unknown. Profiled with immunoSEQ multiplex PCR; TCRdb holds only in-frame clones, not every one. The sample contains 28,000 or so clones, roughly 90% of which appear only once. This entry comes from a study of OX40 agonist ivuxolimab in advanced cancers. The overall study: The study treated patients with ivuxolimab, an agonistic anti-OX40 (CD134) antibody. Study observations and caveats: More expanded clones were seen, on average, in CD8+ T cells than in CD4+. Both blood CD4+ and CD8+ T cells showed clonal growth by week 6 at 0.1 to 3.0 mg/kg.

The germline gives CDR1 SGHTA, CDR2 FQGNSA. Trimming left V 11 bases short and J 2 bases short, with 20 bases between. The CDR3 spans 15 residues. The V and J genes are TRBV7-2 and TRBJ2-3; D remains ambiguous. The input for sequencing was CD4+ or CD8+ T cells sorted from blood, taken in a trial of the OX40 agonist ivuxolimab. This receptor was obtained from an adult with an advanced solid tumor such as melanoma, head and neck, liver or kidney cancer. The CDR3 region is CACGAITRPTDTQYF. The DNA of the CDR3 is TGTGCCTGCGGCGCCATCACCCGGCCCACAGATACGCAGTATTTT.